This T cell receptor beta chain appears in the sequencing data of a study of human T cells and chemical hapten exposure. Looking at the study overall: Weekly diphenylcyclopropenone doses were given to patients' scalps across the approximately 22-week study.

This clonotype was recorded many times. Its antigen remains unidentified. Whole-study results and caveats: TCRs exceeding a frequency of 1 in 1000 stayed unchanged under DPC sensitization.

As to time point: patch test 1, 2 weeks after DPC sensitization. Documented treatment: therapeutic diphenylcyclopropenone sensitization with weekly scalp DPC. The library labeled individual cDNA molecules by adding unique molecular identifiers to them. TCRdb used MiXCR to reprocess the RACE reads, holding one entry per CDR3 protein. Of about 49,000 distinct CDR3 sequences detected, 9.3% appear once; the ten largest clones hold 4.5%. This specimen was whole blood, taken in connection with sensitization to the hapten diphenylcyclopropenone (DPC). The receptor's source is a woman between 45 and 65 years old with alopecia areata. Some clones in this sample may be carry-over from other donors' samples.

The CDR3: CASSLYSGDQYF. CDR3 bases: TGTGCCAGCAGCTTATACTCGGGGGACCAGTACTTC. V usage is TRBV7-8 and J usage is TRBJ2-5, with a weak D call TRBD2 (6 bases). The germline CDR1 and CDR2 sequences are SGHVS and FQNEAQ. This CDR3 is built from 12 residues. Trimming pared 2 bases from V and 10 bases from J, leaving 11 bases between.